This T cell receptor beta chain was obtained from a study of cytomegalovirus exposure and HLA in healthy donors. Study background: The approximately 120 million unique TCR beta sequences, from about 170 million T cells, were found by an earlier analysis.

Researchers ran the PCR with 60 Vbeta and 13 Jbeta primers. Measured with immunoSEQ multiplex PCR; TCRdb has only the in-frame clones, and not every one. The data hold under 100,000 clones, with roughly 63% observed a single time. Healthy people donating bone marrow made up the donors. The germline CDR1 and CDR2 sequences are SGHNT and YYREEE (reference sequence). The CDR3 spans 16 residues. The V segment lost 0 bases and the J segment 2 bases; nucleotides outside the gene matches: 7. Input material: PBMCs. The chain is built from TRBV5-4 and TRBJ1-2, with 7 bases aligning to TRBD1. This TCR was recovered from a woman aged 35 to 49 in good health and CMV-seropositive. CDR3 sequence: CASSLGPRGVNYGYTF. CDR3 DNA sequence: TGTGCCAGCAGCTTGGGGCCCAGGGGGGTAAACTATGGCTACACCTTC.